The entry that follows covers one TCR beta chain sequence. The antigen remains undetermined. Trimming shortened V by 2 bases and J by 2 bases, and 13 bases separated the two germline ends. From germline, CDR1 is MNHEY and CDR2 SVGAGI. The length of the CDR3 is 17 residues. Total RNA, at least 5 micrograms per sample, came from PBMCs. The use of a sample-barcoded 5' primer and a J-beta primer mix characterized a second PCR of about 7 to 12 cycles. TCRdb re-called the 5' RACE reads through MiXCR, storing one row per CDR3 protein. Of fewer than 800,000 distinct CDR3 sequences listed, approximately 21% are singletons. These data originate in a study of blood T cells in healthy people across ages. Study results and limitations: Estimates drawn from one million T cells were deemed to understate diversity. Naive T cell percentage and TCR beta diversity correlated strongly.

The rearrangement joins TRBV6-5 to TRBJ2-6, with D perhaps matching TRBD1 (6 bases). Sequenced sample: blood. The TCR originated in a man in his 70s in good health. CDR3 loop: CASSYRTVPTGANVLTF. As DNA, the CDR3 is TGTGCCAGCAGTTACCGGACAGTTCCAACTGGGGCCAACGTCCTGACTTTC.